A single sample is the source of the 17 T cell receptor beta chains below, sequenced in a study of identical twins. One entry per CDR3 protein results from TCRdb running MiXCR on the 5' RACE reads. The table lists fewer than 650,000 distinct CDR3 sequences, around 7.4% of them singletons. These data were also filed under a second study, of yellow fever vaccine responses in identical twins.

The sample taken for sequencing was PBMCs. The receptors were sampled from a woman younger than 30 in good health.

This clonotype was counted ten times or more. The chain has TRBV10-1 and TRBJ1-1; D call uncertain. Germline CDR1 WNHNN, CDR2 SYGVQD (reference sequence). The CDR3 spans 13 residues. Trimming left V 7 bases short and J 6 bases short, with 15 bases between. CDR3 sequence: CASTRRVGAEAFF. The CDR3 nucleotides read TGCGCCAGCACGAGGAGGGTGGGCGCTGAAGCTTTCTTT.

This clonotype was observed a handful of times. V is TRBV27 and J is TRBJ2-7, with a weak D call TRBD1 (5 bases). Germline CDR1 MNHEY, CDR2 SMNVEV (reference sequence). V lost 7 bases to trimming and J lost 4 bases, with 17 bases between them. The CDR3 is 14 amino acids. This CDR3 reads CASKQDHNRYEQYF. CDR3 nucleotide sequence: TGTGCCAGCAAGCAAGACCACAACAGGTACGAGCAGTACTTC.

The chain links TRBV11-2 to TRBJ2-5, with D perhaps being TRBD1 or TRBD2 (5 bases each). Germline V gene sequence: CDR1 SGHAT, CDR2 FQNNGV. CDR3 length: 18 amino acids. Deletions cut 5 bases from V and 4 bases from J, with 26 bases between. CDR3 loop: CASSRNLQPGRVGETQYF. For the CDR3, the DNA is TGTGCCAGCAGCCGAAATTTACAGCCGGGACGCGTTGGAGAGACCCAGTACTTC.

The chain joins TRBV21-1 to TRBJ2-1; no DNA check was done on the table's D call, TRBD2. TRBV21-1 is described as a pseudogene. CDR3 length equals 14 residues. For the CDR3, the DNA is TGTGCCAGCAGCAAAGTCCGGACTAGGTATGAGCAGTTCTTC. Translated: CASSKVRTRYEQFF.

CDR3 in amino acids: CSAILTANYGYTF. The CDR3, as DNA: TGCAGTGCTATCCTAACAGCTAACTATGGCTACACCTTC. The chain joins TRBV20-1 to TRBJ1-2; D gene unclear. Germline V lookup: CDR1 DFQATT, CDR2 SNEGSKA (reference sequence). Trimming removed 4 bases from V and 0 bases from J, with 9 bases in between. The CDR3 extends over 13 amino acids.

The table lists this clonotype with a few counts. This chain joins TRBV15 and TRBJ2-5; 8 nucleotides match TRBD2. The CDR3 is 14 residues long. V was clipped by 3 bases and J by 6 bases; unmatched bases: 6. The V gene's germline CDR1 is LNHNV and CDR2 YYDKDF (reference sequence). This CDR3 reads CATSRAGGAQTQYF. CDR3 in DNA: TGTGCCACCAGCAGGGCCGGGGGGGCTCAGACCCAGTACTTC.

This clonotype has at least ten counts. The chain is built from TRBV5-1 and TRBJ2-7; TRBD1 matches 9 bases. Trimming took 3 bases from V and 3 from J; bases not matched to a gene: 4. Per the germline V gene, CDR1 is SGHRS and CDR2 is YFSETQ. This CDR3 is built from 14 residues. CDR3 loop: CASSWGQGLYEQYF. The CDR3 DNA reads as TGCGCCAGCAGCTGGGGACAGGGCCTCTACGAGCAGTACTTC.

The gene calls are TRBV12-1 and TRBJ2-3; the D call TRBD1 from the table was never checked on the DNA. TRBV12-1 is a known pseudogene. The CDR3 extends over 18 amino acids. For the CDR3, the DNA is TGTGCCAGCAGCCCGTACCGACAGTTCCAGTCTAGCACAGATACGCAGTATTTT. Residues: CASSPYRQFQSSTDTQYF.

This clonotype was observed a few times. The gene calls are TRBV7-9 and TRBJ2-3; D is possibly TRBD1 or TRBD2 (5 bases each). CDR1 and CDR2 (germline): SEHNR, FQNEAQ (reference sequence). Trimming removed 0 bases from V and 5 bases from J, with 9 bases in between. The CDR3 is made up of 14 amino acids. The CDR3 coding sequence is TGTGCCAGCAGCTTAGCGGGGGTGATAGATACGCAGTATTTT. It specifies CASSLAGVIDTQYF.

This clonotype occurred many times. V usage is TRBV6-1 and J usage is TRBJ2-1; TRBD2 agrees at 13 bases. This CDR3 has 15 residues. The germline V gene has CDR1 MNHNS and CDR2 SASEGT. J gave up 7 bases and V 5 bases, and 5 bases lay outside the gene matches. This CDR3 reads CASSPWTSGSNEQFF. The CDR3 DNA follows: TGTGCCAGCAGTCCTTGGACTAGCGGGAGTAATGAGCAGTTCTTC.

This clonotype has more than one count but fewer than ten. The chain employs TRBV6-2 or TRBV6-3 and TRBJ1-5; 10 bases fit TRBD1. From germline, CDR1 is MNHEY and CDR2 SVGEGT. V shed 0 bases and J 6 bases; nucleotides not matched to a gene: 5. This CDR3 has 16 amino acids. Here the CDR3 reads CASSYSGTGVPQPQHF. The CDR3 DNA is TGTGCCAGCAGTTACTCCGGGACAGGGGTCCCTCAGCCCCAGCATTTT.

The chain links TRBV7-8 to TRBJ2-3; the match to TRBD2 covers 11 bases. Germline values: CDR1 SGHVS, CDR2 FQNEAQ. The V and J ends lost 4 bases and 2 bases, in that order; junction bases with no gene match: 8. This CDR3 has 17 residues. The CDR3 DNA reads TGTGCCAGCAGCTCCTCGATAGCGGGAGGGCACACAGATACGCAGTATTTT. This sequence encodes CASSSSIAGGHTDTQYF.

This clonotype was seen only a few times. This chain links TRBV20-1 with TRBJ1-1; no definite D call. CDR3 length equals 14 residues. V was clipped by 5 bases and J by 4 bases, with 17 bases between them. Germline V gene sequence: CDR1 DFQATT, CDR2 SNEGSKA (reference sequence). CDR3 sequence: CSASPRTSGTEAFF. The CDR3 region has the DNA TGCAGTGCTTCCCCCCGGACCTCGGGCACTGAAGCTTTCTTT.

The sample holds many counts of this clonotype. The gene calls are TRBV12-3 or TRBV12-4 and TRBJ2-1; unclear D gene. This CDR3 region has 13 residues. The ends were cut back, 6 bases at V and 1 base at J, with 7 bases in the middle. In DNA form, the CDR3 reads TGTGCCAGCAGCAAGCAGTCCTACAATGAGCAGTTCTTC. As protein: CASSKQSYNEQFF.

CDR3 loop: CASSQGEAGGPIEQFF. In DNA form, the CDR3 reads TGTGCCAGCAGCCAAGGGGAGGCGGGAGGGCCGATTGAGCAGTTCTTC. This chain links TRBV4-2 with TRBJ2-1; TRBD2 matches 9 bases. Per germline, CDR1 LGHNA and CDR2 YNFKEQ. The V gene end was trimmed by 1 base and the J gene end by 9 bases; junction bases not matched to a gene: 10. The CDR3 covers 16 residues.

In its sample, this clonotype was seen a few times. V gene TRBV7-9 combines with J gene TRBJ2-7, with D unclear. V was pared by 6 bases and J by 2 bases, with 14 bases between. The CDR3 length is 14 residues. Germline-derived CDR1 and CDR2 are SEHNR and FQNEAQ (reference sequence). CDR3 in DNA: TGTGCCAGCAGTCCCCGACCACCCGCCTACGAGCAGTACTTC. It yields the protein CASSPRPPAYEQYF.

The J gene is TRBJ2-1, the V gene TRBV5-4; maybe TRBD2 (6 bases). V lost 4 bases to trimming and J lost 6 bases, with 20 bases between them. From germline, CDR1 is SGHNT and CDR2 YYREEE (reference sequence). The length of the CDR3 is 16 residues. CDR3 amino acids: CASSAKARDSPNEQFF. In nucleotides, the CDR3 is TGTGCCAGCAGCGCTAAGGCTCGGGACTCCCCCAATGAGCAGTTCTTC.